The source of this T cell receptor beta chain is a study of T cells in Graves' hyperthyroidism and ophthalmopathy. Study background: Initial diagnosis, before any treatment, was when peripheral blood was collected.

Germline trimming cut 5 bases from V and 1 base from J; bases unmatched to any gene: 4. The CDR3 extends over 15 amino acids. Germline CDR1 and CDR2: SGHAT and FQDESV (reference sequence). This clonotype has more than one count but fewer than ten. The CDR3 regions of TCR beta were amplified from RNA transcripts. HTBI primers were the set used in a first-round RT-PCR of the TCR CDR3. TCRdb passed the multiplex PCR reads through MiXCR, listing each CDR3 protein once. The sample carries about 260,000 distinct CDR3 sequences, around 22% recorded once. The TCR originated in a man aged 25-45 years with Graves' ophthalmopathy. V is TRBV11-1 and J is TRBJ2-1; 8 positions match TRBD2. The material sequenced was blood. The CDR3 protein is CASSAGLGSYNEQFF. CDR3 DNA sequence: TGTGCCAGCAGCGCGGGACTAGGATCCTACAATGAGCAGTTCTTC.